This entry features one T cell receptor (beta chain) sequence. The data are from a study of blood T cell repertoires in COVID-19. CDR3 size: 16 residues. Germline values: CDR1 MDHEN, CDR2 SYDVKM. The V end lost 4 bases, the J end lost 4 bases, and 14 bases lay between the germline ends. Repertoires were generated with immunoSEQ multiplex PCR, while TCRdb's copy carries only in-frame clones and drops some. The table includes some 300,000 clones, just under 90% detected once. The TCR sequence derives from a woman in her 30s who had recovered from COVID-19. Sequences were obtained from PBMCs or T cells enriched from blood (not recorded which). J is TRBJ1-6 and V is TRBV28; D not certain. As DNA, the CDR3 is TGTGCCAGCAGTTCCCCTTGGAGCGGTTATAATTCACCCCTCCACTTT. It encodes CASSSPWSGYNSPLHF.